These 25 T cell receptor beta chains originate from one sample sequenced in a study of T cell changes during pregnancy in multiple sclerosis. Repertoires were generated with immunoSEQ multiplex PCR, while TCRdb's copy carries only in-frame clones and drops some. The table includes approximately 100,000 clones, approximately 92% detected once. Source: peripheral blood, taken in the second trimester of pregnancy. These TCRs come from a female donor with multiple sclerosis, enrolled in a pregnancy study.

The V and J genes are TRBV18 and TRBJ1-3, with 9 nucleotides matching TRBD1. V shed 2 bases and J 3 bases; nucleotides not matched to a gene: 20. In germline, CDR1 is KGHSH, CDR2 LQKENI. The CDR3 runs to 21 residues. CDR3 residues: CASSPNVKLEQGAANGNTIYF. In nucleotides, the CDR3 is TGTGCCAGCTCACCAAATGTTAAGCTGGAACAGGGGGCCGCCAATGGAAACACCATATATTTT.

This clone was seen only once. This rearrangement joins TRBV30 to TRBJ2-7, with D maybe TRBD1 (6 bases). The CDR3 contains 14 residues. Germline loops: CDR1 GTSNPN, CDR2 SVGIG (reference sequence). The V and J ends lost 3 bases and 0 bases respectively, with 12 bases between them. Here the CDR3 DNA reads TGTGCCTGGAGACCTCAAGGGGGCTCCTACGAGCAGTACTTC. Protein product: CAWRPQGGSYEQYF.

V and J are TRBV6-6 and TRBJ2-7, with D perhaps matching TRBD2 (7 bases). V dropped 5 bases and J dropped 6 bases, with 14 bases sitting between them. The germline CDR1 and CDR2 sequences are MNHNY and SVGAGI (reference sequence). The CDR3 length is 13 residues. The CDR3 nucleotides are TGTGCCAGCAGTAAGGGGGAGGGGGGCGAGCAGTACTTC. Translated, it gives CASSKGEGGEQYF.

This chain joins TRBV7-9 and TRBJ2-7, with D maybe TRBD1 (5 bases). From germline, CDR1 is SEHNR and CDR2 FQNEAQ (reference sequence). The CDR3 length is 13 residues. Trimming left V 0 bases short and J 6 bases short, with 9 bases between. The chain's CDR3 is CASSLAARAEQYF. The CDR3 DNA is TGTGCCAGCAGCTTAGCGGCCAGGGCCGAGCAGTACTTC.

The rearrangement joins TRBV6-5 to TRBJ2-7; 7 bases line up with TRBD2. The CDR3 has 13 amino acids. From germline, CDR1 is MNHEY and CDR2 SVGAGI. V lost 6 bases and J lost 2; bases outside the gene matches: 4. The CDR3 bases are TGTGCCAGCAGGCAACTAGCGACCTACGAGCAGTACTTC. Its translation: CASRQLATYEQYF.

V and J are TRBV7-2 and TRBJ1-4; 8 bases are a match to TRBD1. The CDR3 is made up of 14 amino acids. Germline V gene data show CDR1 as SGHTA and CDR2 as FQGNSA. Unmatched junction bases numbered 5, after V lost 5 bases and J lost 6 bases. Here the CDR3 reads CASSTRQGYEKLFF. The CDR3 region has the DNA TGTGCCAGCAGCACAAGACAGGGGTATGAAAAACTGTTTTTT.

The chain is built from TRBV5-5 and TRBJ2-1; 8 bases fit TRBD1. Germline V lookup: CDR1 SGHKS, CDR2 YYEKEE (reference sequence). The CDR3 length is 15 residues. Trimming took 4 bases from V and 3 from J; bases not matched to a gene: 6. CDR3 protein: CASSPRTGLYNEQFF. Written as DNA, the CDR3 is TGTGCCAGCAGCCCACGGACAGGGCTCTACAATGAGCAGTTCTTC.

The V call is TRBV19, the J call TRBJ2-4; D might be TRBD1 (6 bases). Per the germline V gene, CDR1 is LNHDA and CDR2 is SQIVND (reference sequence). The germline V and J ends were trimmed by 6 bases and 1 base, with 19 bases remaining between them. The CDR3 spans 17 residues. DNA of the CDR3: TGTGCCAGTAGCCTTGGCACAGGGCGGTCGGCCAAAAACATTCAGTACTTC. This translates into CASSLGTGRSAKNIQYF.

The rearrangement links TRBV10-2 to TRBJ2-1, with 11 nucleotides matching TRBD2. The CDR3 runs 15 residues. Germline V gives CDR1 WSHSY, CDR2 SAAADI. J was trimmed by 7 bases and V by 7 bases; bases with no gene match: 9. The CDR3 here is CASTQTSGISNEQFF. DNA of the CDR3: TGCGCCAGCACTCAGACTAGCGGGATTAGTAATGAGCAGTTCTTC.

The rearrangement joins TRBV4-1 to TRBJ2-2, with TRBD1 matching over 7 bases. Losses at the gene ends were 1 base for V and 4 bases for J; bases not matched to a gene: 15. This CDR3 is 19 amino acids long. The germline CDR1 and CDR2 sequences are MGHRA and YSYEKL. CDR3 sequence reads: CASSQATTGQVLGTGELFF. The CDR3 DNA reads as TGCGCCAGCAGCCAAGCTACCACTGGACAGGTCCTGGGCACCGGGGAGCTGTTTTTT.

The chain is built from TRBV11-2 and TRBJ2-7, with 9 nucleotides matching TRBD1. J lost 5 bases, V lost 7 bases, and 9 bases had no gene match. This CDR3 spans 14 amino acids. Germline loops: CDR1 SGHAT, CDR2 FQNNGV. CDR3 sequence (DNA): TGTGCCAGCATAGGGTTGACAGGGGGAGACGAGCAGTACTTC. Encoded protein: CASIGLTGGDEQYF.

The J gene is TRBJ2-3, the V gene TRBV5-1; TRBD2 matches at 8 bases. CDR3 length: 16 amino acids. The J segment lost 1 base and the V segment lost 0 bases, leaving 4 bases of the junction unmatched. The germline gives CDR1 SGHRS, CDR2 YFSETQ. Written as DNA, the CDR3 is TGCGCCAGCAGCTTGGAGGGTAGCGGGGGCACAGATACGCAGTATTTT. Amino acids: CASSLEGSGGTDTQYF.

This chain joins TRBV5-6 and TRBJ2-2, with TRBD1 identical over 9 bases. Germline CDR1 reads SGHDT; CDR2 reads YYEEEE. The CDR3 spans 15 residues. The V segment lost 4 bases and the J segment 5 bases; nucleotides outside the gene matches: 6. The CDR3 nucleotides read TGTGCCAGCAGCCGGGGACAGGGTAGAACCGGGGAGCTGTTTTTT. It translates to CASSRGQGRTGELFF.

V is TRBV7-3 and J is TRBJ2-1; 15 bases agree with TRBD2. The V gene end was trimmed by 4 bases and the J gene end by 0 bases; junction bases not matched to a gene: 4. This CDR3 region has 18 residues. Germline V gene sequence: CDR1 SGHTA, CDR2 FQGTGA. The CDR3 DNA is TGTGCCAGCAGCTACGGACTAGCGGGGGGGGTCTCCTACAATGAGCAGTTCTTC. It codes for CASSYGLAGGVSYNEQFF.

This chain joins TRBV6-5 and TRBJ2-7; 7 bases are shared with TRBD2. The CDR3 has 14 amino acids. Germline CDR1 and CDR2: MNHEY and SVGAGI. Unmatched junction bases numbered 8, after V lost 4 bases and J lost 5 bases. The CDR3 bases are TGTGCCAGCAGTTCCCGACTAGCTAGCAACGAGCAGTACTTC. Amino acid sequence: CASSSRLASNEQYF.

The rearrangement links TRBV28 to TRBJ2-3; 8 bases agree with TRBD2. Germline loops: CDR1 MDHEN, CDR2 SYDVKM. This CDR3 region has 17 residues. V lost 1 base and J lost 1; bases outside the gene matches: 7. The CDR3 DNA reads as TGTGCCAGCAGTTTATCAGTTCGGGGGGGTCGCACAGATACGCAGTATTTT. It is translated as CASSLSVRGGRTDTQYF.

The chain links TRBV6-1 to TRBJ1-1; 10 bases map to TRBD1. The CDR3 is 15 residues long. From germline, CDR1 is MNHNS and CDR2 SASEGT. V lost 8 bases and J lost 3; bases outside the gene matches: 9. The CDR3 is CASSDRGAMDTEAFF. DNA of the CDR3: TGTGCCAGCTCGGACAGGGGGGCGATGGACACTGAAGCTTTCTTT.

This chain links TRBV2 with TRBJ2-1, with a possible D match to TRBD2 (5 bases). This CDR3 contains 13 residues. Per germline, CDR1 SNHLY and CDR2 FYNNEI. The V and J ends lost 8 bases and 4 bases respectively, with 12 bases between them. DNA of the CDR3: TGTGCCAGCTCCAAGCGGAATTACAATGAGCAGTTCTTC. Its protein is CASSKRNYNEQFF.

The rearrangement links TRBV6-5 to TRBJ1-2, with D possibly matching TRBD1 (6 bases). Between the trimmed V and J ends, which lost 0 bases and 2 bases, there was a span of 10 bases. CDR1 is MNHEY and CDR2 is SVGAGI in the germline V gene. This CDR3 comprises 15 residues. This chain's CDR3 is CASSYSTGQNYGYTF. CDR3 nucleotides: TGTGCCAGCAGTTACTCGACCGGACAGAACTATGGCTACACCTTC.

The CDR3 sequence is CASSINRDRGLNGYTF. The CDR3 bases are TGTGCCAGTAGTATAAACCGCGACAGGGGGCTTAATGGCTACACCTTC. V is TRBV19 and J is TRBJ1-2; 10 nucleotides line up with TRBD1. The V gene end was trimmed by 2 bases and the J gene end by 6 bases; junction bases not matched to a gene: 9. The CDR3 contains 16 residues. Germline values: CDR1 LNHDA, CDR2 SQIVND (reference sequence).

The chain recombines TRBV2 with TRBJ2-7, with D tentatively TRBD1 (6 bases). Trimming cost V 9 bases and J 2 bases, with 8 bases left between them. The CDR3 runs to 11 residues. Germline V gene sequence: CDR1 SNHLY, CDR2 FYNNEI. The CDR3 here is CASTGPYEQYF. The CDR3, as DNA: TGTGCCAGTACAGGGCCCTACGAGCAGTACTTC.

The CDR3 loop reads CASSHDTGYTEAFF. In DNA form, the CDR3 reads TGCGCCAGCAGCCATGATACAGGGTACACTGAAGCTTTCTTT. V usage is TRBV4-1 and J usage is TRBJ1-1; D is perhaps TRBD1 (6 bases). This CDR3 is 14 amino acids long. CDR1 is MGHRA, CDR2 YSYEKL, per germline. V dropped 3 bases and J dropped 3 bases, with 11 bases sitting between them.

The J gene is TRBJ1-3, the V gene TRBV7-8; the D gene is possibly TRBD1 (5 bases). Trimming took off 3 bases at V and 4 bases at J, with 16 bases between the two ends. This CDR3 comprises 16 residues. Germline CDR1 SGHVS, CDR2 FQNEAQ. The CDR3 loop reads CASSFAGSQPGNTIYF. CDR3 in DNA: TGTGCCAGCAGCTTCGCAGGGTCTCAGCCCGGAAACACCATATATTTT.

This chain joins TRBV29-1 and TRBJ1-1, with a tentative D call TRBD1 (6 bases). The germline V gene has CDR1 SQVTM and CDR2 ANQGSEA. Trimming removed 6 bases at V and 1 base at J, with 15 bases between. This CDR3 contains 14 residues. CDR3 coding DNA: TGCAGCGTGGCGGGGGGGGCTTCGAACACTGAAGCTTTCTTT. Its translation is CSVAGGASNTEAFF.

This chain connects TRBV15 to TRBJ2-5, with TRBD2 identical over 9 bases. Germline CDR1 reads LNHNV; CDR2 reads YYDKDF (reference sequence). J gave up 5 bases and V 0 bases, and 1 base lay outside the gene matches. CDR3 length equals 14 residues. The DNA of the CDR3 is TGTGCCACCAGCAGAGATGCGGGGGGGGAGACCCAGTACTTC. Protein: CATSRDAGGETQYF. The full variable domain, in which reference TRBV15 and TRBJ2-5 provide the parts outside the CDR3, is DAMVIQNPRYQVTQFGKPVTLSCSQTLNHNVMYWYQQKSSQAPKLLFHYYDKDFNNEADTPDNFQSRRPNTSFCFLDIRSPGLGDTAMYLCATSRDAGGETQYFGPGTRLLVL.